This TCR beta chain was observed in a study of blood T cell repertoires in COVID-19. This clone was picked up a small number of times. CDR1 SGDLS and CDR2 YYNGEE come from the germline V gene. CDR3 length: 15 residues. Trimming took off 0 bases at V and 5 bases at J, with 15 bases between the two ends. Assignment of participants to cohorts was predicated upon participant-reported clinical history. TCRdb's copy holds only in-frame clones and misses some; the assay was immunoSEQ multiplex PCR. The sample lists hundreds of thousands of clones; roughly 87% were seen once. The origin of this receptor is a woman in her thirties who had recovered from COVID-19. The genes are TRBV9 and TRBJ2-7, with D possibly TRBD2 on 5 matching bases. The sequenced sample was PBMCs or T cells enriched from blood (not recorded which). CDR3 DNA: TGTGCCAGCAGCGTAGGAGGGAACGCTCCCCACGAGCAGTACTTC. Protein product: CASSVGGNAPHEQYF.